A selection of T cell receptor beta chains follows, all from one sample in a study of cytomegalovirus exposure and HLA in healthy donors. Repertoires were generated with immunoSEQ multiplex PCR, while TCRdb's copy carries only in-frame clones and drops some. Of 65,000 to 95,000 clones listed, roughly 79% were seen once; the top ten hold 4.5% to 7%. Sample: PBMCs. All receptors derive from a male donor in good health and CMV-seropositive. The CDR3 runs from the conserved cysteine through the conserved F or W. The D gene is left open where the match is weak. Clone size, where shown, is once, few, many, or a class for clones that have expanded.

TRBJ1-2 TRBV7-9 NA NA TGTGCCAGCAGCTTAGACAGGAGCGATGGCTACACCTTC CASSLDRSDGYTF
TRBJ1-2 TRBV7-6 NA NA TGTGCCAGCAGCCCCGGATCCGGGAACTATGGCTACACCTTC CASSPGSGNYGYTF
TRBJ1-3 TRBV7-8 NA TRBD1 TGTGCCAGCAGCCCGATTCAGGGGGCGTATGGAAACACCATATATTTT CASSPIQGAYGNTIYF
TRBJ1-1 TRBV18 NA NA TGTGCCAGCTCACCACCGAGTACTGGGAACACTGAAGCTTTCTTT CASSPPSTGNTEAFF
TRBJ2-1 TRBV5-1 NA NA TGCGCCAGCAGCCCGCCTAGCGTTCGCTCCTACAATGAGCAGTTCTTC CASSPPSVRSYNEQFF
TRBJ2-3 TRBV4-1 NA TRBD2 TGCGCCAGCAGCCTTCGCCCGGGACTAGCGGGGGGGAGCGATACGCAGTATTTT CASSLRPGLAGGSDTQYF
TRBJ2-1 TRBV21-1 NA NA TGTGCCAGCCCGATAGCGGGAGGGCCTTCTTTTGAGCAGTTCTTC CASPIAGGPSFEQFF
TRBJ1-2 TRBV19 NA TRBD1 TGTGCCAGTAGCGACAGGGAAGTCTATGGCTACACCTTC CASSDREVYGYTF
TRBJ1-1 TRBV19 NA TRBD1 TGTGCCAGTAGTATAGGTCTGGGACAGGGATTTGAAGCTTTCTTT CASSIGLGQGFEAFF
TRBJ2-5 TRBV11-2 NA NA TGTGCCAGCAGCTTATTTGGCGGACAAGAGACCCAGTACTTC CASSLFGGQETQYF
TRBJ2-7 TRBV15 NA NA TGTGCCACCAGCAGAGAAGGGCTATCCGGAGGGTACGAGCAGTACTTC CATSREGLSGGYEQYF
TRBJ1-1 TRBV6-1 NA NA TGTGCGGGTGAGATGGGCCTGAACACTGAAGCTTTCTTT CAGEMGLNTEAFF
TRBJ2-2 TRBV19 once TRBD2 TGTGCCAGTATGCCCTGGGGGGAGGGAGCGGGGGAGCTGTTTTTT CASMPWGEGAGELFF
TRBJ2-6 TRBV19 NA NA TGTGCCAGTAATACAGGGTCCTCTGGGGCCAACGTCCTGACTTTC CASNTGSSGANVLTF
TRBJ2-7 TRBV7-9 NA TRBD1 TGTGCCAGCAGCCCTCGAGACAGGGCCTACGAGCAGTACTTC CASSPRDRAYEQYF
TRBJ2-3 TRBV4-3 NA NA TGCGCCAGCAGCCCGGCGACAGGCACAGATACGCAGTATTTT CASSPATGTDTQYF
TRBJ2-7 TRBV5-4 NA NA TGTGCCAGCAGCTTGGGGAGGGAAAGCTACGAGCAGTACTTC CASSLGRESYEQYF
TRBJ2-2 TRBV19 few NA TGTGCCAGTAGTATAGATTTGAGCGGATTCACCGGGGAGCTGTTTTTT CASSIDLSGFTGELFF
TRBJ2-5 TRBV7-2 NA TRBD1 TGTGCCAGCAGCCAGGGACAGAGAGAGACCCAGTACTTC CASSQGQRETQYF
TRBJ1-1 TRBV6-5 NA NA TGTGCCAGCAGTTACGGGGGGGGGTGGACTGAAGCTTTCTTT CASSYGGGWTEAFF